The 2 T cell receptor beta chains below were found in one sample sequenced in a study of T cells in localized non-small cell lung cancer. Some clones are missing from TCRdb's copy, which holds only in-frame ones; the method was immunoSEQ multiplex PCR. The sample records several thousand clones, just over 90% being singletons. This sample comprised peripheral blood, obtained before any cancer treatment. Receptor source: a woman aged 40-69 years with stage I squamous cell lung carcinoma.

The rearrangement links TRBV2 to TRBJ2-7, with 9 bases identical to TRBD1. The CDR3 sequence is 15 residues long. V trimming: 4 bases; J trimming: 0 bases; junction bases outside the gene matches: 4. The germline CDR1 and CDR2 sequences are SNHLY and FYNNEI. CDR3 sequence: CASSGTGVDSYEQYF. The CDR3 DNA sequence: TGTGCCAGCAGTGGGACAGGGGTCGACTCCTACGAGCAGTACTTC.

In nucleotides, the CDR3 is TGTGCCAGCAGCCCCCGTGGGGGCGCTTCTGGGGCCAACGTCCTGACTTTC. This gives the protein CASSPRGGASGANVLTF. This chain links TRBV5-5 with TRBJ2-6; maybe TRBD1 (6 bases). Trimming took 4 bases from V and 1 from J, leaving 15 bases between them. Germline CDR1 reads SGHKS; CDR2 reads YYEKEE (reference sequence). The CDR3 contains 17 residues.